Following are 20 T cell receptor beta chains from one sample sequenced in a study of PD-1 blockade in classical Hodgkin lymphoma. This table comes from immunoSEQ multiplex PCR, and its TCRdb copy is limited to in-frame clones, with some not included. The data hold tens of thousands of clones, with 70% to 90% observed a single time. Time point meaning: cycle 4 day 1 (C4D1), after around six weeks of nivolumab. All trial patients relapsed after autologous stem cell transplantation. Sample: peripheral blood mononuclear cells (PBMCs), taken before the fourth cycle of nivolumab. The receptors were gathered from a human donor with classical Hodgkin lymphoma.

This clone was seen a handful of times. The chain uses TRBV27 and TRBJ1-5, with 8 bases fitting TRBD1. The V gene end was trimmed by 0 bases and the J gene end by 6 bases; junction bases not matched to a gene: 4. Germline values: CDR1 MNHEY, CDR2 SMNVEV (reference sequence). The CDR3 contains 15 residues. CDR3 protein: CASSLSWTGRQPQHF. The CDR3 nucleotides are TGTGCCAGCAGTTTATCGTGGACAGGGCGTCAGCCCCAGCATTTT.

V and J are TRBV11-2 and TRBJ1-1; D is unresolved. Germline V gives CDR1 SGHAT, CDR2 FQNNGV. The ends were cut back, 2 bases at V and 1 base at J, with 5 bases in the middle. This CDR3 has 13 amino acids. The CDR3 nucleotides read TGTGCCAGCAGCTTACCTGGGAACACTGAAGCTTTCTTT. Translation gives CASSLPGNTEAFF. Full variable domain (rest looked up from reference TRBV11-2 and TRBJ1-1): EAGVAQSPRYKIIEKRQSVAFWCNPISGHATLYWYQQILGQGPKLLIQFQNNGVVDDSQLPKDRFSAERLKGVDSTLKIQPAKLEDSAVYLCASSLPGNTEAFFGQGTRLTVV.

The chain recombines TRBV28 with TRBJ2-5; TRBD1 aligns across 7 bases. The tail of the sequence fits TRBJ2-7 better, so the J call may be wrong. In germline, CDR1 is MDHEN, CDR2 SYDVKM. The CDR3 is 15 residues long. For the CDR3, the DNA is TGTGCCAGCAACCCTCAAGGGGGCACCTCCCCCGAGCAGTACTTC. Amino acids: CASNPQGGTSPEQYF.

The rearrangement uses TRBV7-9 and TRBJ2-6; perhaps TRBD1 as D (6 bases). With 5 bases removed from V and 0 bases from J, the gap between germline ends came to 11 bases. Germline CDR1 and CDR2: SEHNR and FQNEAQ (reference sequence). This CDR3 has 16 amino acids. CDR3 coding DNA: TGTGCCAGCAGCACCGACAGGATCTCTGGGGCCAACGTCCTGACTTTC. Its translation: CASSTDRISGANVLTF.

Only a few counts were recorded for this clone. The chain carries TRBV27 and TRBJ1-6; a weak D match, TRBD1 (5 bases). The germline V gene encodes CDR1 MNHEY and CDR2 SMNVEV (reference sequence). This CDR3 spans 16 amino acids. The ends were cut back, 0 bases at V and 5 bases at J, with 11 bases in the middle. The CDR3 sequence is CASSLSVLGDNSPLHF. In DNA, the CDR3 is TGTGCCAGCAGTTTATCCGTGTTAGGGGATAATTCACCCCTCCACTTT.

Judged by abundance, this clone is medium-sized (0.01 to 0.1%). V usage is TRBV19 and J usage is TRBJ2-5, with D possibly being TRBD2 (6 bases). Germline values: CDR1 LNHDA, CDR2 SQIVND (reference sequence). The CDR3 spans 14 residues. The germline V and J ends were trimmed by 3 bases and 3 bases, with 11 bases remaining between them. CDR3 nucleotides: TGTGCCAGTAGTATTGGAGGAGGGGAAGAGACCCAGTACTTC. It encodes CASSIGGGEETQYF. Together with reference TRBV19 and TRBJ2-5, the CDR3 gives the full variable domain: DGGITQSPKYLFRKEGQNVTLSCEQNLNHDAMYWYRQDPGQGLRLIYYSQIVNDFQKGDIAEGYSVSREKKESFPLTVTSAQKNPTAFYLCASSIGGGEETQYFGPGTRLLVL.

This chain joins TRBV5-1 and TRBJ2-1; 7 bases match TRBD2. This CDR3 comprises 16 residues. Germline assignment: CDR1 SGHRS and CDR2 YFSETQ. V dropped 3 bases and J dropped 0; count of bases not matched to a gene: 6. CDR3 DNA sequence: TGCGCCAGCAGCTCTGGCGGGGGAAGCTCCTACAATGAGCAGTTCTTC. This codes for CASSSGGGSSYNEQFF.

The V call is TRBV28, the J call TRBJ2-7; D is possibly TRBD1 (5 bases). The CDR3 runs 13 residues. The V end lost 6 bases, the J end lost 4 bases, and 13 bases lay between the germline ends. In germline, CDR1 is MDHEN, CDR2 SYDVKM. CDR3 in DNA: TGTGCCAGCAGGCTAGGACACAGTTACGAGCAGTACTTC. Its translation: CASRLGHSYEQYF.

The chain recombines TRBV2 with TRBJ2-7, with D perhaps TRBD1 (7 bases). CDR3 size: 13 residues. Trimming shortened V by 10 bases and J by 2 bases, and 15 bases separated the two germline ends. Germline lookup yields CDR1 SNHLY and CDR2 FYNNEI. CDR3 in amino acids: CANVRGATYEQYF. The DNA for the CDR3 is TGTGCCAACGTCAGGGGGGCTACCTACGAGCAGTACTTC.

The chain combines TRBV12-5 with TRBJ1-2; TRBD1 matches 8 bases. There are 14 residues in the CDR3. V was clipped by 5 bases and J by 5 bases; unmatched bases: 7. Germline V gene sequence: CDR1 LGHNT, CDR2 FRNRAP. Written as DNA, the CDR3 is TGTGCTAGTGGTCCTGGACAGGGAGGTTATGGCTACACCTTC. The encoded protein is CASGPGQGGYGYTF.

The DNA of the CDR3 is TGTGCCAGCAGCGTAAGGCCAACGATGGTCGGAAACACTGAAGCTTTCTTT. Translation: CASSVRPTMVGNTEAFF. J is TRBJ1-1 and V is TRBV9; no clear D. V was trimmed by 1 base and J by 2 bases, leaving 18 bases between them. This CDR3 is 17 amino acids long. Per the germline V gene, CDR1 is SGDLS and CDR2 is YYNGEE.

The genes are TRBV7-8 and TRBJ2-7; D unresolved. In germline, CDR1 is SGHVS, CDR2 FQNEAQ. Trimming left V 2 bases short and J 0 bases short, with 2 bases between. This CDR3 is 12 amino acids long. CDR3 sequence (DNA): TGTGCCAGCAGCTTAAGCTCCTACGAGCAGTACTTC. It yields the protein CASSLSSYEQYF.

The V call is TRBV6-6, the J call TRBJ2-7; D not certain. Trimming left V 2 bases short and J 0 bases short, with 14 bases between. The germline V gene has CDR1 MNHNY and CDR2 SVGAGI (reference sequence). This CDR3 contains 16 residues. The CDR3 sequence is CASSYGAPAVSYEQYF. CDR3 nucleotides: TGTGCCAGCAGTTACGGTGCTCCGGCGGTCTCCTACGAGCAGTACTTC.

The chain combines TRBV19 with TRBJ1-5; D gene unclear. The V end was cut by 6 bases, the J end by 0 bases, with 12 bases between. The CDR3 covers 15 residues. Per the germline V gene, CDR1 is LNHDA and CDR2 is SQIVND (reference sequence). CDR3 coding DNA: TGTGCCAGTAGGACCGGAGGAAATAGCAATCAGCCCCAGCATTTT. Its protein is CASRTGGNSNQPQHF. Drawing the rest from reference TRBV19 and TRBJ1-5, the complete variable domain is DGGITQSPKYLFRKEGQNVTLSCEQNLNHDAMYWYRQDPGQGLRLIYYSQIVNDFQKGDIAEGYSVSREKKESFPLTVTSAQKNPTAFYLCASRTGGNSNQPQHFGDGTRLSIL.

Here the CDR3 DNA reads TGCGCCAGCAGCCCCGACAGGGTTTCGACCCTCCACTTT. Its protein product is CASSPDRVSTLHF. The chain links TRBV5-1 to TRBJ1-6, with TRBD1 matching 7 bases. Per germline, CDR1 SGHRS and CDR2 YFSETQ. The CDR3 is made up of 13 amino acids. J gave up 14 bases and V 4 bases, and 9 bases lay outside the gene matches. Combining the CDR3 with reference TRBV5-1 and TRBJ1-6 gives the whole variable domain KAGVTQTPRYLIKTRGQQVTLSCSPISGHRSVSWYQQTPGQGLQFLFEYFSETQRNKGNFPGRFSGRQFSNSRSEMNVSTLELGDSALYLCASSPDRVSTLHFGNGTRLTVT.

This chain connects TRBV6-6 to TRBJ1-2, with D unresolved. The CDR3 loop spans 13 amino acids. V gave up 5 bases and J gave up 4 bases, with 11 bases separating them. Germline V gene lookup returns CDR1 MNHNY and CDR2 SVGAGI (reference sequence). The CDR3 region has the DNA TGTGCCAGCAGTGACGGATTTATCTATGGCTACACCTTC. As protein: CASSDGFIYGYTF.

The CDR3 DNA reads TGCGCCAGCAGCGTCTCTGGAAACACCATATATTTT. Encoded protein: CASSVSGNTIYF. The rearrangement uses TRBV5-1 and TRBJ1-3; D remains unclear. The V and J ends lost 4 bases and 0 bases respectively, with 2 bases between them. The CDR3 loop spans 12 amino acids. Germline lookup yields CDR1 SGHRS and CDR2 YFSETQ.

This clone was detected only a few times. Other DNA sequences in this sample translate to the same CDR3. The chain recombines TRBV5-1 with TRBJ1-1; D uncertain. CDR3 length: 13 amino acids. CDR1 is SGHRS, CDR2 YFSETQ, per germline. The V end lost 0 bases, the J end lost 1 base, and 4 bases lay between the germline ends. This CDR3 reads CASSLAGNTEAFF. CDR3 nucleotide sequence: TGCGCCAGCAGCTTGGCGGGGAACACTGAAGCTTTCTTT.

The V gene is TRBV6-5, the J gene TRBJ2-7, with D possibly matching TRBD1 (5 bases). The CDR3 spans 14 residues. The germline gives CDR1 MNHEY, CDR2 SVGAGI. V lost 8 bases and J 3 bases, leaving 17 bases between the germline ends. The CDR3 spells CASGRQPLHYEQYF. As DNA, the CDR3 is TGTGCCAGCGGTAGACAGCCACTTCACTACGAGCAGTACTTC.

The chain uses TRBV18 and TRBJ1-6; tentatively, D is TRBD1 (5 bases). CDR3 length equals 16 residues. V dropped 2 bases and J dropped 4 bases, with 12 bases sitting between them. Germline CDR1 reads KGHSH; CDR2 reads LQKENI. Here the CDR3 reads CASSPGTWAYNSPLHF. The CDR3 bases are TGTGCCAGCTCACCAGGGACCTGGGCATATAATTCACCCCTCCACTTT. Drawing the rest from reference TRBV18 and TRBJ1-6, the complete variable domain is NAGVMQNPRHLVRRRGQEARLRCSPMKGHSHVYWYRQLPEEGLKFMVYLQKENIIDESGMPKERFSAEFPKEGPSILRIQQVVRGDSAAYFCASSPGTWAYNSPLHFGNGTRLTVT.